Each of the 29 T cell receptor beta chains below was sequenced from the same sample in a study of blood T cell repertoires in COVID-19. TCRdb's copy holds only in-frame clones and misses some; the assay was immunoSEQ multiplex PCR. The table shows about 130,000 clones, with roughly 86% occurring only once. The source material was peripheral blood. The receptors were gathered from a woman aged 60 to 75 with acute or convalescent COVID-19.

The V gene is TRBV9, the J gene TRBJ2-2, with 9 bases fitting TRBD2. After removal of 0 bases from V and 5 bases from J, the junction contained 5 bases not matched to a gene. The CDR3 runs 16 residues. The germline V gene encodes CDR1 SGDLS and CDR2 YYNGEE. CDR3 DNA: TGTGCCAGCAGCGTAGTTACCCTAGCGGGAACCGGGGAGCTGTTTTTT. It encodes CASSVVTLAGTGELFF.

This chain connects TRBV19 to TRBJ2-7; 7 nucleotides match TRBD1. CDR1 is LNHDA, CDR2 SQIVND, per germline (reference sequence). With 4 bases clipped from V and 7 bases from J, the junction kept 7 bases outside the gene matches. CDR3 size: 13 residues. The CDR3 nucleotides are TGTGCCAGTAGTAGGACGGGACAGCGGGAGCAGTACTTC. Translation gives CASSRTGQREQYF.

The chain is built from TRBV4-2 and TRBJ1-4; D is perhaps TRBD1 (6 bases). Germline loops: CDR1 LGHNA, CDR2 YNFKEQ. The CDR3 has 14 residues. V was shortened by 4 bases and J by 5 bases, with 11 bases between the two germline ends. The CDR3 coding sequence is TGTGCCAGCAGCCCTCAAACAGGGAATGAAAAACTGTTTTTT. Protein: CASSPQTGNEKLFF.

This rearrangement joins TRBV10-3 to TRBJ2-3, with 14 bases that match TRBD2. This CDR3 spans 16 amino acids. The germline CDR1 and CDR2 sequences are ENHRY and SYGVKD. The junction had 8 bases not matched to a gene; V was cut back by 6 bases and J by 6 bases. CDR3: CAIRNGLAGGPDTQYF. The DNA of the CDR3 is TGTGCCATCAGAAACGGACTAGCGGGAGGCCCGGATACGCAGTATTTT.

V and J are TRBV7-8 and TRBJ1-1; D not certain. From germline, CDR1 is SGHVS and CDR2 FQNEAQ. This CDR3 has 13 amino acids. The ends were cut back, 4 bases at V and 1 base at J, with 7 bases in the middle. CDR3 residues: CASSYGGNTEAFF. Here the CDR3 DNA reads TGTGCCAGCAGCTACGGCGGGAACACTGAAGCTTTCTTT.

This clone was recorded only once. The rearrangement links TRBV10-3 to TRBJ1-1; D is ambiguous. CDR3 size: 13 residues. V shed 6 bases and J shed 0 bases, with 8 bases lying between them. Per germline, CDR1 ENHRY and CDR2 SYGVKD. The CDR3 DNA follows: TGTGCCATCAGCAGCGGAATGAACACTGAAGCTTTCTTT. Its translation is CAISSGMNTEAFF.

This clone was found a few times. The chain is built from TRBV28 and TRBJ2-1, with 12 bases matching TRBD2. CDR3 length equals 16 residues. CDR1 is MDHEN and CDR2 is SYDVKM in the germline V gene. J was trimmed by 5 bases and V by 10 bases; bases with no gene match: 12. CDR3 loop: CAIALTSGSMNNEQFF. In DNA, the CDR3 is TGTGCCATCGCACTGACTAGCGGGAGTATGAACAATGAGCAGTTCTTC.

V gene TRBV29-1 combines with J gene TRBJ2-1; 9 positions match TRBD1. CDR3 length: 17 residues. The V gene end was trimmed by 5 bases and the J gene end by 5 bases; junction bases not matched to a gene: 16. Germline assignment: CDR1 SQVTM and CDR2 ANQGSEA. CDR3 nucleotides: TGCAGCGTTACAGGGGGCTTCCTTTTCGGGAATGACAATGAGCAGTTCTTC. This translates into CSVTGGFLFGNDNEQFF.

In nucleotides, the CDR3 is TGTGCCAGTACCCCCTTAGGCAGGCCCTACGAGCAGTACTTC. Amino acids: CASTPLGRPYEQYF. This chain uses TRBV19 with TRBJ2-7; D gene ambiguous. V lost 7 bases and J lost 2, with 15 bases in between. CDR1 is LNHDA, CDR2 SQIVND, per germline (reference sequence). The CDR3 has 14 amino acids.

A note on this clone: Other nucleotide sequences from this sample produce the same CDR3. The V call is TRBV9, the J call TRBJ1-2, with D hard to call. This CDR3 is 14 amino acids long. With 0 bases removed from V and 4 bases from J, the gap between germline ends came to 10 bases. CDR1 SGDLS and CDR2 YYNGEE come from the germline V gene. CDR3 DNA sequence: TGTGCCAGCAGCGTAGCAGCACAGAGCTATGGCTACACCTTC. This gives the protein CASSVAAQSYGYTF.

The V gene is TRBV28, the J gene TRBJ1-2; a possible D gene is TRBD1 (5 bases). Trimming pared 2 bases from V and 1 base from J, leaving 14 bases between. Germline V gene data show CDR1 as MDHEN and CDR2 as SYDVKM. The CDR3 has 16 residues. This chain's CDR3 is CASSLGSLGGNYGYTF. CDR3 DNA: TGTGCCAGCAGTTTAGGCTCTTTGGGGGGTAACTATGGCTACACCTTC.

There are a few counts of this clone. This sequence joins TRBV6-6 and TRBJ2-3, with 13 bases fitting TRBD2. Germline V gives CDR1 MNHNY, CDR2 SVGAGI (reference sequence). V lost 6 bases to trimming and J lost 5 bases; unmatched junction nucleotides: 5. There are 15 residues in the CDR3. This CDR3 is CASRRTSGRGDTQYF. CDR3 DNA: TGTGCCAGCAGGAGGACTAGCGGGAGAGGAGATACGCAGTATTTT.

This chain connects TRBV4-1 to TRBJ1-3, with a weak D call TRBD1 (6 bases). The CDR3 sequence is 15 residues long. From germline, CDR1 is MGHRA and CDR2 YSYEKL. The V end lost 0 bases, the J end lost 9 bases, and 15 bases lay between the germline ends. The CDR3 coding sequence is TGCGCCAGCAGCCAAGAGGGCAGGGGCCTGGGCACCATATATTTT. This translates into CASSQEGRGLGTIYF.

V usage is TRBV18 and J usage is TRBJ1-6; D is uncertain. Germline CDR1 is KGHSH and CDR2 is LQKENI. This CDR3 contains 15 residues. Trimming pared 2 bases from V and 4 bases from J, leaving 9 bases between. The CDR3 DNA reads as TGTGCCAGCTCACCAAACAGCTTTTATAATTCACCCCTCCACTTT. It is translated as CASSPNSFYNSPLHF.

This clone occurred once. The genes are TRBV9 and TRBJ2-6, with D perhaps TRBD1 (5 bases). CDR3 length equals 15 residues. CDR1 and CDR2 from the germline V gene are SGDLS and YYNGEE. V lost 5 bases and J lost 0, with 9 bases in between. CDR3 sequence: CASRTQDSGANVLTF. In nucleotides, the CDR3 is TGTGCCAGCAGAACACAGGACTCTGGGGCCAACGTCCTGACTTTC.

About this clone: Other nucleotide sequences in the sample specify the same CDR3. The genes are TRBV2 and TRBJ1-1; TRBD1 might be the D (5 bases). CDR1 SNHLY and CDR2 FYNNEI come from the germline V gene. V was clipped by 8 bases and J by 0 bases, with 13 bases between them. The CDR3 runs 14 residues. CDR3 amino acids: CASREGTLNTEAFF. Here the CDR3 DNA reads TGTGCCAGCCGGGAAGGGACTCTGAACACTGAAGCTTTCTTT.

This clone was observed a few times. V usage is TRBV4-1 and J usage is TRBJ2-1, with 10 bases matching TRBD2. This CDR3 has 15 residues. V lost 1 base and J lost 11; bases outside the gene matches: 8. The germline CDR1 and CDR2 sequences are MGHRA and YSYEKL. The CDR3 region is CASSQGMTSGYQQFF. CDR3 nucleotides: TGCGCCAGCAGCCAAGGGATGACTAGCGGGTACCAGCAGTTCTTC.

The J gene is TRBJ1-1, the V gene TRBV30; maybe TRBD1 (5 bases). V lost 1 base and J 4 bases, leaving 13 bases between the germline ends. The CDR3 length is 14 residues. Germline V gives CDR1 GTSNPN, CDR2 SVGIG (reference sequence). CDR3 loop: CAWSAGGRGTEAFF. The DNA for the CDR3 is TGTGCCTGGAGTGCGGGGGGGAGGGGCACTGAAGCTTTCTTT.

The gene calls are TRBV4-2 and TRBJ2-3; maybe TRBD2 (6 bases). Germline assignment: CDR1 LGHNA and CDR2 YNFKEQ. The CDR3 spans 14 residues. V was cut by 2 bases and J by 6 bases, with 12 bases left in between. The chain's CDR3 is CASSQTAREDTQYF. CDR3 coding DNA: TGTGCCAGCAGCCAAACCGCCCGGGAGGATACGCAGTATTTT.

This chain joins TRBV4-1 and TRBJ2-3, with 9 bases identical to TRBD2. The trim removed 1 base at V and 2 bases at J, leaving 7 bases unmatched. The CDR3 has 17 residues. Germline V gives CDR1 MGHRA, CDR2 YSYEKL. The CDR3 coding sequence is TGCGCCAGCAGCCAAGCCCCTCTAGCGGGATACACAGATACGCAGTATTTT. This sequence encodes CASSQAPLAGYTDTQYF.

The rearrangement uses TRBV2 and TRBJ2-1, with TRBD2 matching over 11 bases. The CDR3 contains 15 residues. Trimming took 6 bases from V and 1 from J; bases not matched to a gene: 2. Germline CDR1 reads SNHLY; CDR2 reads FYNNEI. The CDR3 sequence: CASRRLAGSYNEQFF. As DNA, the CDR3 is TGTGCCAGCAGGAGACTAGCGGGGTCCTACAATGAGCAGTTCTTC.

The chain carries TRBV30 and TRBJ1-2; D unclear. Germline-derived CDR1 and CDR2 are GTSNPN and SVGIG (reference sequence). V dropped 3 bases and J dropped 4 bases, with 9 bases sitting between them. The CDR3 has 12 amino acids. CDR3 nucleotides: TGTGCCTGGAGGCGGCAGCCCTATGGCTACACCTTC. Its translation is CAWRRQPYGYTF.

This rearrangement joins TRBV5-1 to TRBJ1-1; TRBD1 matches at 7 bases. V lost 6 bases and J lost 0; bases outside the gene matches: 8. Germline CDR1 SGHRS, CDR2 YFSETQ. This CDR3 contains 15 residues. CDR3 sequence reads: CASTRGTDLNTEAFF. The CDR3 coding sequence is TGCGCCAGCACGAGGGGGACAGACCTGAACACTGAAGCTTTCTTT.

The chain is built from TRBV7-2 and TRBJ2-5; the match to TRBD1 covers 11 bases. This CDR3 comprises 14 residues. The germline V gene has CDR1 SGHTA and CDR2 FQGNSA. V shed 5 bases and J 5 bases; nucleotides not matched to a gene: 4. The DNA of the CDR3 is TGTGCCAGCAGCCGGGACAGGGGGAGTGAGACCCAGTACTTC. Amino acid sequence: CASSRDRGSETQYF. Filled out from reference TRBV7-2 and TRBJ2-5, the complete variable domain reads GAGVSQSPSNKVTEKGKDVELRCDPISGHTALYWYRQSLGQGLEFLIYFQGNSAPDKSGLPSDRFSAERTGGSVSTLTIQRTQQEDSAVYLCASSRDRGSETQYFGPGTRLLVL.

This clone has just one count. The rearrangement joins TRBV7-9 to TRBJ2-1; D not certain. Germline CDR1 reads SEHNR; CDR2 reads FQNEAQ (reference sequence). The length of the CDR3 is 17 residues. Between the trimmed V and J ends, which lost 5 bases and 0 bases, there was a span of 17 bases. The chain's CDR3 is CASSPPRSVSSYNEQFF. The CDR3 nucleotides read TGTGCCAGCAGCCCCCCCCGTTCGGTGAGCTCCTACAATGAGCAGTTCTTC. Looking up the rest from reference TRBV7-9 and TRBJ2-1 gives the full variable domain: DTGVSQNPRHKITKRGQNVTFRCDPISEHNRLYWYRQTLGQGPEFLTYFQNEAQLEKSRLLSDRFSAERPKGSFSTLEIQRTEQGDSAMYLCASSPPRSVSSYNEQFFGPGTRLTVL.

CDR3 nucleotide sequence: TGCGCCAGCAGCTTTGAGGGGGCGGGCACTGAAGCTTTCTTT. Translation gives CASSFEGAGTEAFF. The chain links TRBV5-1 to TRBJ1-1, with 7 bases matching TRBD1. The CDR3 extends over 14 amino acids. Germline CDR1 reads SGHRS; CDR2 reads YFSETQ. The ends lost 2 bases at V and 4 bases at J; junction bases unmatched: 5.

This clone was recorded once. This chain uses TRBV28 with TRBJ1-6; 7 bases are shared with TRBD1. V lost 2 bases to trimming and J lost 8 bases; unmatched junction nucleotides: 6. The CDR3 runs to 15 residues. From germline, CDR1 is MDHEN and CDR2 SYDVKM. DNA of the CDR3: TGTGCCAGCAGTTTAGGGGTCAGGGGGGATTCACCCCTCCACTTT. It encodes CASSLGVRGDSPLHF.

The chain links TRBV6-1 to TRBJ2-3, with D possibly matching TRBD2 (5 bases). Looked up from germline, CDR1 is MNHNS and CDR2 is SASEGT. With 2 bases removed from V and 4 bases from J, the gap between germline ends came to 16 bases. This CDR3 is built from 16 residues. Here the CDR3 reads CASSERAGSPSDTQYF. CDR3 coding DNA: TGTGCCAGCAGTGAACGGGCGGGTAGCCCCTCAGATACGCAGTATTTT.

This clone came up once. This chain connects TRBV5-6 to TRBJ2-1; weak D call: TRBD1 (5 bases). Germline V gene lookup returns CDR1 SGHDT and CDR2 YYEEEE. V was shortened by 0 bases and J by 10 bases, with 11 bases between the two germline ends. This CDR3 contains 13 residues. CDR3 sequence (DNA): TGTGCCAGCAGCTTGGCCGTGGCAGGGGAGCAGTTCTTC. Translating gives CASSLAVAGEQFF. The whole variable domain, remainder taken from reference TRBV5-6 and TRBJ2-1, is DAGVTQSPTHLIKTRGQQVTLRCSPKSGHDTVSWYQQALGQGPQFIFQYYEEEERQRGNFPDRFSGHQFPNYSSELNVNALLLGDSALYLCASSLAVAGEQFFGPGTRLTVL.